Sequencing of this TCR beta chain was carried out in a study of cytomegalovirus exposure and HLA in healthy donors. Looking at the study overall: Earlier work reported 110 million or so unique TCR beta sequences from 150 million to 200 million T cells.

Study-level points and caveats: Analysis performed later found about 18,000 TCR beta sequences associated with HLA alleles at 0.05 false discovery rate. The study designated over 150 TCR beta chains cytomegalovirus-associated.

Notes on this clone: Its antigen is not known.

Looked up from germline, CDR1 is WNHNN and CDR2 is SYGVQD (reference sequence). V shed 5 bases and J 1 base; nucleotides not matched to a gene: 2. There are 14 residues in the CDR3. Amplification used 60 Vbeta primers and 13 Jbeta primers. TCRdb keeps only in-frame clones here, not all; method: immunoSEQ multiplex PCR. This table holds 180,000 or so clones, around three quarters found once. The source of this sequence is a woman aged 45 to 65 in good health and CMV-seronegative. Sequencing was performed on PBMCs. V is TRBV10-1 and J is TRBJ2-3; 8 nucleotides line up with TRBD2. CDR3: CASSRGLGTDTQYF. The CDR3 nucleotides are TGCGCCAGCAGTAGGGGACTAGGCACAGATACGCAGTATTTT.